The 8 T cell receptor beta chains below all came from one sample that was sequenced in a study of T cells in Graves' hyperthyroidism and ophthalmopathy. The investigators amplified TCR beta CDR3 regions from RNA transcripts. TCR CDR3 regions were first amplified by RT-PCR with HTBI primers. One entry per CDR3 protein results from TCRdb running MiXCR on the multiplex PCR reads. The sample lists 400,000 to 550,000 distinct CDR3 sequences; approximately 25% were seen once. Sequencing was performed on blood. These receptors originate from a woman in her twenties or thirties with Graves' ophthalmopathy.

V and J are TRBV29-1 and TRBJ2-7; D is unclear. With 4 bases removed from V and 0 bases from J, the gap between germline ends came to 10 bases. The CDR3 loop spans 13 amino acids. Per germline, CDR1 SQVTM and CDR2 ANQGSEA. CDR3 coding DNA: TGCAGCGTTGCAGAGACGGCCTCCTACGAGCAGTACTTC. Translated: CSVAETASYEQYF.

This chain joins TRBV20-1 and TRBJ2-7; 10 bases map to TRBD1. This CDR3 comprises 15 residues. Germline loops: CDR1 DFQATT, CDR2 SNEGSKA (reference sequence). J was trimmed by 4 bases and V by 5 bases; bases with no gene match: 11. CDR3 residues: CSAPTDPGQGYEQYF. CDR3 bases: TGCAGTGCTCCGACCGACCCGGGACAGGGGTACGAGCAGTACTTC.

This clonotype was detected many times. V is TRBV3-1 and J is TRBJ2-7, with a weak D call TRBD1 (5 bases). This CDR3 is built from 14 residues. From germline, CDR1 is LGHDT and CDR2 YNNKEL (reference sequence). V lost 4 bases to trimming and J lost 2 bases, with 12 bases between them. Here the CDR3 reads CASSLAGPAYEQYF. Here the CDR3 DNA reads TGTGCCAGCAGCCTCGCAGGGCCTGCCTACGAGCAGTACTTC.

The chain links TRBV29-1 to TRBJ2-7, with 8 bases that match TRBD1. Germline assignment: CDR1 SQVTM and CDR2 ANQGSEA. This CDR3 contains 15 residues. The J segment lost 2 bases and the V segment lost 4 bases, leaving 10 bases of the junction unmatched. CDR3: CSVARRDRPTYEQYF. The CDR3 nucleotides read TGCAGCGTTGCCCGCCGGGACAGGCCAACCTACGAGCAGTACTTC.

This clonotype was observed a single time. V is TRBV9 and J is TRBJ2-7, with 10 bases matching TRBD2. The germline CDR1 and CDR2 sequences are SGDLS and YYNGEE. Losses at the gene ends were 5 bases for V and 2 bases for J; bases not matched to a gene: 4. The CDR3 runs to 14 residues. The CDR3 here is CASRELAGPYEQYF. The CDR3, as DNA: TGTGCCAGCAGGGAACTAGCGGGGCCCTACGAGCAGTACTTC.

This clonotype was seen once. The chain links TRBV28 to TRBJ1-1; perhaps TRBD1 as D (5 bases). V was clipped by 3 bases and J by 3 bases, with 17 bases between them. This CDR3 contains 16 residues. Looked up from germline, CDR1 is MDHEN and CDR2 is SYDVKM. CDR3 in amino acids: CASSLRRAVGHTEAFF. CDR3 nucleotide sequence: TGTGCCAGCAGTTTGAGACGGGCAGTGGGGCACACTGAAGCTTTCTTT.

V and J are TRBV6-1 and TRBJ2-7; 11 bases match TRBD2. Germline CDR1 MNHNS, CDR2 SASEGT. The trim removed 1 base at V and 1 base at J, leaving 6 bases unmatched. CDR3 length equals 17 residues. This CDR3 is CASSEDPTSGVSYEQYF. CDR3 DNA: TGTGCCAGCAGTGAAGATCCGACTAGCGGGGTTTCCTACGAGCAGTACTTC.

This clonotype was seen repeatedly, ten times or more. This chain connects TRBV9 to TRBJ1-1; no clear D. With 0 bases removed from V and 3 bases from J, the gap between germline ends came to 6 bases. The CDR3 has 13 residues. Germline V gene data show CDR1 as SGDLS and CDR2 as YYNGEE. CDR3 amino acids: CASSVVGDTEAFF. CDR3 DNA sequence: TGTGCCAGCAGCGTAGTCGGGGACACTGAAGCTTTCTTT.